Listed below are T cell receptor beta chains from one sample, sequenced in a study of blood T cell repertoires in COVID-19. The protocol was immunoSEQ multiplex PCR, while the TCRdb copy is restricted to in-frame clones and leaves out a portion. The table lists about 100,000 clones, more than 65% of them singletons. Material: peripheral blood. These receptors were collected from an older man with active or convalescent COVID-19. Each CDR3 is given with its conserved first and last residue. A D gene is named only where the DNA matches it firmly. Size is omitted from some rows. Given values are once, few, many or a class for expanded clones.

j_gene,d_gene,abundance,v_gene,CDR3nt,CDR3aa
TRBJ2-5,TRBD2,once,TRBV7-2,TGTGCCAGCAGCTTAGCGCTGATAGCGGGGGTGGAGACCCAGTACTTC,CASSLALIAGVETQYF
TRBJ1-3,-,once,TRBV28,TGTGCCAGCCTAGCGGGAGTTTCTGGAAACACCATATATTTT,CASLAGVSGNTIYF
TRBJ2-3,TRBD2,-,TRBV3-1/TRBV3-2,TGTGCCAGCAGCCGTGGACTAGCATTAGATACGCAGTATTTT,CASSRGLALDTQYF
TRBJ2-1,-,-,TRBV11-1,TGTGCCAGCAGCTTAGCCAGGGGCGCCTACAATGAGCAGTTCTTC,CASSLARGAYNEQFF
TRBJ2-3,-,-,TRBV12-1,TGTGCCAGCAGCTTTTACAGGGAAGTGACAGATACGCAGTATTTT,CASSFYREVTDTQYF
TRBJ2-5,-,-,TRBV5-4,TGTGCCAGCAGCTTGGTCGTTAGCGGAAAAGGGGGGGCCCAGTACTTC,CASSLVVSGKGGAQYF
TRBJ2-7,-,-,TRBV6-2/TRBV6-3,TGTGCCAGCAGTTACGGGGCAGCCTTGAGCTACGAGCAGTACTTC,CASSYGAALSYEQYF
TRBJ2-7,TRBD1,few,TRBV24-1,TGTGCCACCAGTGACGGGACAGTCTATTCCTACGAGCAGTACTTC,CATSDGTVYSYEQYF
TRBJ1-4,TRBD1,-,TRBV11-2,TGTGCCAGCAGCTTAGGGAGGACAGGGTATGAAAAACTGTTTTTT,CASSLGRTGYEKLFF
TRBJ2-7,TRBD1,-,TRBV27,TGTGCCAGCAGTCCTAGGGACAGCCAGTTTCCCTACGAGCAGTACTTC,CASSPRDSQFPYEQYF
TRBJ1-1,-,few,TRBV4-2,TGTGCCAGCAGCTCTGGCGGGACGAACACTGAAGCTTTCTTT,CASSSGGTNTEAFF
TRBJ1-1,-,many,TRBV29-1,TGCAGCGTTGAAGTTCAGGGGTACACTGAAGCTTTCTTT,CSVEVQGYTEAFF
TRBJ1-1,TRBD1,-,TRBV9,TGTGCCAGCAGCGCCCGTCAGGGGGCAGGCACTGAAGCTTTCTTT,CASSARQGAGTEAFF
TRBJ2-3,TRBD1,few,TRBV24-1,TGTGCCACCAGTGAGGGACAGGGGATATTAGATACGCAGTATTTT,CATSEGQGILDTQYF
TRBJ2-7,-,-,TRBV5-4,TGTGCCAGCAGCTTAGACACCCCCGGGGGCGAGCAGTACTTC,CASSLDTPGGEQYF
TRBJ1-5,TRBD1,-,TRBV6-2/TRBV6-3,TGTGCCAGCAGTTACTCGGCGACTCGACAGGGCCGACAGCCCCAGCATTTT,CASSYSATRQGRQPQHF
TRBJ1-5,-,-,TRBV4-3,TGCGCCAGCAGCCAAGATCCCCGGGGGCCCCAGCATTTT,CASSQDPRGPQHF
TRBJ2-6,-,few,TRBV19,TGTGCCAGTAGTCCTGGCCAGAACCCCTCTGGGGCCAACGTCCTGACTTTC,CASSPGQNPSGANVLTF
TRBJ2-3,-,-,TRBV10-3,TGTGCCATCAGTGCAGGGGAACGCACAGATACGCAGTATTTT,CAISAGERTDTQYF